This entry features one TCR beta chain sequence. Its antigen is still unknown. This record comes from a study of T cell repertoires in cytomegalovirus infection. General study results and limits: Ex vivo, HLA-C-restricted CMV-specific TCR beta clonotypes prevailed over the rest of the response.

Using its own MiXCR run on the reads, TCRdb lists one record per CDR3 protein. The sample holds hundreds of thousands of distinct CDR3 sequences, around 30% seen once. The trim removed 5 bases at V and 6 bases at J, leaving 1 base unmatched. The germline gives CDR1 DFQATT, CDR2 SNEGSKA (reference sequence). This CDR3 region has 11 residues. This specimen consisted of cultured PBMCs, obtained from culture after CMV antigen stimulation. This clonotype originated in a human donor in good health (CMV status not recorded). Some clones in this sample may be carry-over from other donors' samples. The chain carries TRBV20-1 and TRBJ2-3; TRBD1 aligns across 8 bases. CDR3 amino acids: CSAHRGDTQYF. CDR3 DNA sequence: TGCAGTGCTCACAGGGGGGATACGCAGTATTTT.